This is a list of T cell receptor beta chains from one sample in a study of blood T cell repertoires in COVID-19. Sequenced by immunoSEQ multiplex PCR; TCRdb stores in-frame clones only, minus some. The data show 200,000 or so clones, more than 75% seen once. Sequences were obtained from peripheral blood. The receptors were sampled from a person aged 70 to 85 with COVID-19, enrolled during active disease. Both conserved end residues are part of each CDR3. D genes are given only for firm matches. The size entry is marked missing in some rows and otherwise reads once, few, many or a size class.

NA TRBJ1-4 few TRBV11-2 TGTGCCAGCAGCGATCAGGGCTATAATGAAAAACTGTTTTTT CASSDQGYNEKLFF
TRBD1 TRBJ1-1 NA TRBV13 TGTGCCAGCAGCGTAGGGACAGGGAAGAGGGCTTTCTTT CASSVGTGKRAFF
NA TRBJ1-2 NA TRBV28 TGTGCCAGCACTACAGGGCACTATGGCTACACCTTC CASTTGHYGYTF
NA TRBJ2-2 NA TRBV4-3 TGCGCCAGCAGCCAAGTAGGAGGCACCGGGGAGCTGTTTTTT CASSQVGGTGELFF
TRBD1 TRBJ2-2 NA TRBV2 TGTGCCAGCAGTCCGGGACAGTCCGACACCGGGGAGCTGTTTTTT CASSPGQSDTGELFF
TRBD1 TRBJ1-2 NA TRBV28 TGTGCCACCCGAGCCCCGGGACAGGGAGGTCGGGGCTACACCTTC CATRAPGQGGRGYTF
TRBD1 TRBJ2-3 few TRBV4-1 TGCGCCAGCAGCCAAGATCCGGGGACAGGGTGGTCAGATACGCAGTATTTT CASSQDPGTGWSDTQYF
TRBD1 TRBJ1-3 NA TRBV5-6 TGTGCCAGCAGCTTGAGGGGCAGGGGGACGAGGGACACCATATATTTT CASSLRGRGTRDTIYF
TRBD2 TRBJ2-1 NA TRBV11-2 TGTGCCAGCAGCTTAGTTCGGGGAGCGGGAGGTAATGAGCAGTTCTTC CASSLVRGAGGNEQFF
TRBD1 TRBJ1-4 NA TRBV5-1 TGCGCCAGCAGTTCGACTCCGACAGGGTCAGGCGAAAAACTGTTTTTT CASSSTPTGSGEKLFF
TRBD1 TRBJ1-3 NA TRBV2 TGTGCCAGCAGTCCGGGACAGGGAACCCTCGCTGGAAACACCATATATTTT CASSPGQGTLAGNTIYF
NA TRBJ1-5 NA TRBV12-3/TRBV12-4 TGTGCCAGCAGTTTATCGTACAATCAGCCCCAGCATTTT CASSLSYNQPQHF
NA TRBJ2-5 NA TRBV18 TGTGCCAGCTCACCACCACCACAGGCTGGAGAAGAGACCCAGTACTTC CASSPPPQAGEETQYF
TRBD2 TRBJ2-1 NA TRBV28 TGTGCCAGCAGTGTATCTAGCGGGGGGGCCCATGAGCAGTTCTTC CASSVSSGGAHEQFF
NA TRBJ2-5 NA TRBV7-2 TGTGCCAGCAGCTTAGAACTTAAACTGAGAGAGACCCAGTACTTC CASSLELKLRETQYF
NA TRBJ2-3 NA TRBV7-2 TGTGCCAGCAGCTTAGTCCGGGGATCGGATACGCAGTATTTT CASSLVRGSDTQYF
NA TRBJ1-5 NA TRBV5-6 TGTGCCAGCACTGCGGGATATAGCAATCAGCCCCAGCATTTT CASTAGYSNQPQHF
TRBD1 TRBJ2-3 once TRBV29-1 TGCAGCGTTGAAGGGACAGGGGGATCAAATACGCAGTATTTT CSVEGTGGSNTQYF
NA TRBJ2-1 NA TRBV20-1 TGCAGTGCTAGGAGGCCCCATGAGCAGTTCTTC CSARRPHEQFF
TRBD1 TRBJ1-6 NA TRBV6-5 TGTGCCAGCATCACTGACAGGGCACAAGGGGCCCTCCACTTT CASITDRAQGALHF
NA TRBJ1-1 NA TRBV7-2 TGTGCCAGCAGCTTAGTAGGCTCGGGGAACACTGAAGCTTTCTTT CASSLVGSGNTEAFF
NA TRBJ2-3 NA TRBV9 TGTGCCAGCAGCGAGGCAGGGTGGGCAGATACGCAGTATTTT CASSEAGWADTQYF
TRBD1 TRBJ2-3 once TRBV12-5 TGTGCTAGTGGTTCCGGGACAGTCACAGATACGCAGTATTTT CASGSGTVTDTQYF
NA TRBJ2-5 NA TRBV2 TGTGCCAGCAGCGATTATAGGACGGGGGAGACCCAGTACTTC CASSDYRTGETQYF
NA TRBJ1-5 NA TRBV6-5 TGTGCCAGCATTCTTACGGTGACAGCAGATCAGCCCCAGCATTTT CASILTVTADQPQHF
NA TRBJ1-2 NA TRBV6-2/TRBV6-3 TGTGCCAGCAGTTACTCCGGGATAAGTACCTATGGCTACACCTTC CASSYSGISTYGYTF
NA TRBJ2-7 NA TRBV4-3 TGCGCCAGCAGCCAAGATCATCCTTCGGTCGAGCAGTACTTC CASSQDHPSVEQYF
NA TRBJ1-2 NA TRBV10-3 TGTGCCATCAACCAGAGGGAGGGGGATGGCTACACCTTC CAINQREGDGYTF
NA TRBJ1-1 NA TRBV15 TGTGCCACCAGCATCAGACGAGGAGGCACTGAAGCTTTCTTT CATSIRRGGTEAFF
TRBD1 TRBJ1-6 many TRBV6-5 TGTGCCAGCAGTTTCATTCGGACAGGGGTGTTCGCACCCCTCCACTTT CASSFIRTGVFAPLHF
NA TRBJ1-6 few TRBV9 TGTGCCAGCAGCGTTGGCAGGCCTTATAATTCACCCCTCCACTTT CASSVGRPYNSPLHF
TRBD1 TRBJ1-2 once TRBV19 TGTGCCAGTAGTATTCCGGAGGGGGCGGACACCCGCTATGGCTACACCTTC CASSIPEGADTRYGYTF
NA TRBJ1-2 NA TRBV7-3 TGTGCCAGCAGCTTGTCTGGGGAGAGGAGCGGCTACACCTTC CASSLSGERSGYTF
NA TRBJ1-2 NA TRBV28 TGTGCCAGCAGTCATGACAGTAACTATGGCTACACCTTC CASSHDSNYGYTF
TRBD1 TRBJ1-2 NA TRBV3-1/TRBV3-2 TGTGCCAGCAGCCAAGTTAGCCAGGGGGCGATGAAAATAAATGGCTACACCTTC CASSQVSQGAMKINGYTF
NA TRBJ2-7 NA TRBV28 TGTGCCAGCAGTTTATCTCGACCGACCCAGGGCTACGAGCAGTACTTC CASSLSRPTQGYEQYF
NA TRBJ1-5 few TRBV6-2/TRBV6-3 TGTGCCAGCAGCCCCGGGCGGGACTTTGGTCAGCCCCAGCATTTT CASSPGRDFGQPQHF
NA TRBJ2-1 NA TRBV2 TGTGCCAGCAGTGGGGCAGGGAATGAGCAGTTCTTC CASSGAGNEQFF
TRBD1 TRBJ2-7 many TRBV5-1 TGCGCCAGCAGCCACGACAGGGTTAGGGAGCAGTACTTC CASSHDRVREQYF
NA TRBJ2-7 NA TRBV7-9 TGTGCCAGCAGCCCGGCCGGCAACGGGGAGTACGAGCAGTACTTC CASSPAGNGEYEQYF
TRBD2 TRBJ2-1 once TRBV7-2 TGTGCCAGCAGCCTAGTACCCCCTAGCGGGGGTGGCAATGAGCAGTTCTTC CASSLVPPSGGGNEQFF
NA TRBJ2-1 NA TRBV6-2/TRBV6-3 TGTGCCAGCAGTTACCGAAGCACCTACAATGAGCAGTTCTTC CASSYRSTYNEQFF
TRBD2 TRBJ2-5 once TRBV19 TGTGCCAGTAGCTTACTAGCGGGGGGGGAGACCCAGTACTTC CASSLLAGGETQYF
TRBD1 TRBJ1-5 NA TRBV2 TGTGCCAGCCGAAGGGACAGATATAGCAATCAGCCCCAGCATTTT CASRRDRYSNQPQHF
NA TRBJ1-2 NA TRBV7-8 TGTGCCAGCAGCTTAGCGCGGGCAGGGGATGGCTACACCTTC CASSLARAGDGYTF
TRBD2 TRBJ2-1 NA TRBV27 TGTGCCAGCAGTTTAAGGCCTAGCGGACTTACCTACAATGAGCAGTTCTTC CASSLRPSGLTYNEQFF
TRBD1 TRBJ2-7 many TRBV7-2 TGTGCCAGCAGCCTGGCTCGGGACAGTTACGAGCAGTACTTC CASSLARDSYEQYF
NA TRBJ1-4 NA TRBV6-6 TGTGCCAGCAGTTACCGAGGTGGCCCAACTAATGAAAAACTGTTTTTT CASSYRGGPTNEKLFF
TRBD1 TRBJ1-1 NA TRBV11-2 TGTGCCAGCAGCTCCCGGGGACAGGGAAACACTGAAGCTTTCTTT CASSSRGQGNTEAFF
TRBD1 TRBJ1-2 NA TRBV15 TGTGCCACCAGCAGAGTGACAGGGGCGTACAGGAACTATGGCTACACCTTC CATSRVTGAYRNYGYTF
NA TRBJ1-3 NA TRBV28 TGTGCCAGCAGTTTCTCTTTTTCGGGAAACACCATATATTTT CASSFSFSGNTIYF
TRBD1 TRBJ2-5 NA TRBV19 TGTGCCAGTAAAGGACAGGGTGGAGAGACCCAGTACTTC CASKGQGGETQYF
TRBD1 TRBJ2-1 few TRBV5-1 TGCGCCAGCAGCACCCAGACAGGGGCGAGCTCCTACAATGAGCAGTTCTTC CASSTQTGASSYNEQFF
TRBD1 TRBJ1-1 NA TRBV5-1 TGCGCCAGCAGCTTGGGCGCCGGGACAGGGGTTACTGAAGCTTTCTTT CASSLGAGTGVTEAFF
NA TRBJ2-1 many TRBV9 TGTGCCAGCAGCGTAGGGTCAACCTCCAGTCGGTTCTTC CASSVGSTSSRFF
NA TRBJ1-4 NA TRBV4-3 TGCGCCAGCAGCCAAGCAGGTGCAACTAATGAAAAACTGTTTTTT CASSQAGATNEKLFF
NA TRBJ2-3 NA TRBV29-1 TGCAGCGTTGCAGGGATCACAGATACGCAGTATTTT CSVAGITDTQYF